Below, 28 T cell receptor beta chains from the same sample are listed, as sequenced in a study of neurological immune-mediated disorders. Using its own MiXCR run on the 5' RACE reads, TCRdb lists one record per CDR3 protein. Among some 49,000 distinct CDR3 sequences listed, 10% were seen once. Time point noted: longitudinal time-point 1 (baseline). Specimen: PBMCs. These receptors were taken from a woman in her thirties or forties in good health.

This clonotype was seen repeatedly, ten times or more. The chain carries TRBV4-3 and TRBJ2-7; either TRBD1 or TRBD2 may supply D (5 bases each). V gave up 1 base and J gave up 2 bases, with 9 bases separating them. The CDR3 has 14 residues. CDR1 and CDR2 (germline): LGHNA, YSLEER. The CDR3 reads CASSQAQGAYEQYF. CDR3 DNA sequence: TGCGCCAGCAGCCAAGCGCAGGGAGCCTACGAGCAGTACTTC.

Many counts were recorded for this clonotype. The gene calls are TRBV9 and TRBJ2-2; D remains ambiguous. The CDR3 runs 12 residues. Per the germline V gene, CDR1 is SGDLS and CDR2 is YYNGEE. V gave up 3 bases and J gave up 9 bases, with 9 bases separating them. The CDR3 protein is CASSGPRRELFF. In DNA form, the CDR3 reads TGTGCCAGCAGCGGGCCCCGGCGGGAGCTGTTTTTT.

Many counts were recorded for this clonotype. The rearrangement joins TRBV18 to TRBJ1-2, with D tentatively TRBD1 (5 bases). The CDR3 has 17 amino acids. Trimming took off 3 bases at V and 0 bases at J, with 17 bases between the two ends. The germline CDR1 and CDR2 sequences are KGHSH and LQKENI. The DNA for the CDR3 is TGTGCCAGCTCACCCGGCTCGGGGGTGGAATCTAACTATGGCTACACCTTC. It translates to CASSPGSGVESNYGYTF.

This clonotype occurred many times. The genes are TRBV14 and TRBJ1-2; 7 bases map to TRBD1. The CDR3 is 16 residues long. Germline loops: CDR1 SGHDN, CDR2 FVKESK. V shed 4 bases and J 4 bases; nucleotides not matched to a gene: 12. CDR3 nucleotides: TGTGCCAGCAGCCCGATCCGGGACAGTCTCGGCTATGGCTACACCTTC. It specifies CASSPIRDSLGYGYTF.

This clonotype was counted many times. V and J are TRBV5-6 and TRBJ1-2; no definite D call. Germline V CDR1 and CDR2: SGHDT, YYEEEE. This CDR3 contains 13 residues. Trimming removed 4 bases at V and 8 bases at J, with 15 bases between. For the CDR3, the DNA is TGTGCCAGCAGCAGAGGTAATCCAACGGGCTACACCTTC. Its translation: CASSRGNPTGYTF. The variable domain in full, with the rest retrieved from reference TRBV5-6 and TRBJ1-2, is DAGVTQSPTHLIKTRGQQVTLRCSPKSGHDTVSWYQQALGQGPQFIFQYYEEEERQRGNFPDRFSGHQFPNYSSELNVNALLLGDSALYLCASSRGNPTGYTFGSGTRLTVV.

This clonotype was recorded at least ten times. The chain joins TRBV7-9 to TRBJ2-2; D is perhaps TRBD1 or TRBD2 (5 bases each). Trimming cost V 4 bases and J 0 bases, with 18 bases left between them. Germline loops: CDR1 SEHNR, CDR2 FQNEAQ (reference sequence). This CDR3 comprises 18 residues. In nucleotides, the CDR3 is TGTGCCAGCAGCTCATCAGTTCCCGGGACGACGAACACCGGGGAGCTGTTTTTT. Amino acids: CASSSSVPGTTNTGELFF.

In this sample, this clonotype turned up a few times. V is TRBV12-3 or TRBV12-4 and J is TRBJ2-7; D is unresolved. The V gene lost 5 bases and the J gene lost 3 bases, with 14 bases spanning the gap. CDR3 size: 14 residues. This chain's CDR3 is CASSPRVELYEQYF. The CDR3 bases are TGTGCCAGCAGTCCCCGGGTGGAACTCTACGAGCAGTACTTC.

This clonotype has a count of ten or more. In nucleotides, the CDR3 is TGCGCCAGCAGCTCTACGACAGGGGGGCGCACTGAAGCTTTCTTT. Encoded protein: CASSSTTGGRTEAFF. This sequence joins TRBV5-1 and TRBJ1-1; 9 bases match TRBD1. Looked up from germline, CDR1 is SGHRS and CDR2 is YFSETQ. Trimming at V came to 3 bases and at J to 4 bases, leaving 7 bases not matched to a gene. This CDR3 comprises 15 residues.

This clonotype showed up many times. For the CDR3, the DNA is TGTGCCAGCGGGCCCCTAGCGGGGGGGGTCGGGGAGCTGTTTTTT. It is translated as CASGPLAGGVGELFF. The chain carries TRBV6-5 and TRBJ2-2; 12 bases line up with TRBD2. Germline V CDR1 and CDR2: MNHEY, SVGAGI. V trimming: 8 bases; J trimming: 7 bases; junction bases outside the gene matches: 8. The CDR3 sequence is 15 residues long.

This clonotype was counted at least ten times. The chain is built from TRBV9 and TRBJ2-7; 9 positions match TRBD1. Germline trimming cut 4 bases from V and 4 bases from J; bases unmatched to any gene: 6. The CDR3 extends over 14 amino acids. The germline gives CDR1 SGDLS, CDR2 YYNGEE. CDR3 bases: TGTGCCAGCAGCTGGGACAGGGAGCCGTACGAGCAGTACTTC. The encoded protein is CASSWDREPYEQYF.

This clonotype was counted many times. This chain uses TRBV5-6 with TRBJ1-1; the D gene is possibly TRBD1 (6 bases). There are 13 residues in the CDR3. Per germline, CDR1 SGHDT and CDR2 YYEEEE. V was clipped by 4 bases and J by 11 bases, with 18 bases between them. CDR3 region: CASSLSSGVLAFF. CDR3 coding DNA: TGTGCCAGCAGCCTATCCTCAGGGGTATTGGCTTTCTTT.

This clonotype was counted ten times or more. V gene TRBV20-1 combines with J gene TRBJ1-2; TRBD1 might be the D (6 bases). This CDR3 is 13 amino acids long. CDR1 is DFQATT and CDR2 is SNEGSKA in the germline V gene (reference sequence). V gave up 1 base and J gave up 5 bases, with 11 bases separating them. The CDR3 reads CSARGTEDYGYTF. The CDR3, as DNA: TGCAGTGCTAGAGGGACAGAAGATTATGGCTACACCTTC.

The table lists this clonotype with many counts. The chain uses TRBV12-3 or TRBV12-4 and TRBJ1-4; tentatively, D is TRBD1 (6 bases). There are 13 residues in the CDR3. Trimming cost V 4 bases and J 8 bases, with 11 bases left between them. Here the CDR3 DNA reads TGTGCCAGCAGTTCACAGGGACGGGAAAAACTGTTTTTT. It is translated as CASSSQGREKLFF.

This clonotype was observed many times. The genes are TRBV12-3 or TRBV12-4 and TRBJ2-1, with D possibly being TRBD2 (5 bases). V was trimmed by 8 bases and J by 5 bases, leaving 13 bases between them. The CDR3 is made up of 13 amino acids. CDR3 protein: CASSPGLNNEQFF. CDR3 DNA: TGTGCCAGCTCCCCAGGACTCAACAATGAGCAGTTCTTC.

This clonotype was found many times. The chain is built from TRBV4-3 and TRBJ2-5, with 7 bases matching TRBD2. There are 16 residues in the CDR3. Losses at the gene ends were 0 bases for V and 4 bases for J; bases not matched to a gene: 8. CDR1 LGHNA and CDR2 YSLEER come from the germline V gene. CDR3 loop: CASSQDPAGWGETQYF. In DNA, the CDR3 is TGCGCCAGCAGCCAAGATCCAGCGGGATGGGGAGAGACCCAGTACTTC.

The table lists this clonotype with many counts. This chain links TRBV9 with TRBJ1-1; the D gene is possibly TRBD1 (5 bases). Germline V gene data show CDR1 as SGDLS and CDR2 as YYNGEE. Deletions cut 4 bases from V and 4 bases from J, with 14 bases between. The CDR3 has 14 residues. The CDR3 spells CASSPGTWGTEAFF. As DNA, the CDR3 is TGTGCCAGCAGCCCCGGGACTTGGGGCACTGAAGCTTTCTTT.

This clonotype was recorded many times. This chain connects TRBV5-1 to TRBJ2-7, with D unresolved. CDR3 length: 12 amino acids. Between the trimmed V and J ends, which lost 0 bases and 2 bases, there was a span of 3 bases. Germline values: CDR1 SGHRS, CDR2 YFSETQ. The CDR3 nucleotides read TGCGCCAGCAGCTTGGTCCCCTACGAGCAGTACTTC. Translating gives CASSLVPYEQYF.

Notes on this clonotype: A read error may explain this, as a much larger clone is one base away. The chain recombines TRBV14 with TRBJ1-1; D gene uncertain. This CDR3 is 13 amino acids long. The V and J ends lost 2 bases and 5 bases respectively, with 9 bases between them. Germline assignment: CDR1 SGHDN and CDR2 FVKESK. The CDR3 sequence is CASSQQRGTEAFF. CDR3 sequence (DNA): TGTGCCAGCAGCCAACAGCGGGGTACTGAAGCTTTCTTT.

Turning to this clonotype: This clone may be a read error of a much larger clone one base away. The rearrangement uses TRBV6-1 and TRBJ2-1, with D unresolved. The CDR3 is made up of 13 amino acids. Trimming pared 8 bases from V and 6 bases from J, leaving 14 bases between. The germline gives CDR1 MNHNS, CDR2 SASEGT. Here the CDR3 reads CASASPPGNEQFF. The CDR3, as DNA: TGTGCCAGCGCTTCCCCTCCTGGCAATGAGCAGTTCTTC.

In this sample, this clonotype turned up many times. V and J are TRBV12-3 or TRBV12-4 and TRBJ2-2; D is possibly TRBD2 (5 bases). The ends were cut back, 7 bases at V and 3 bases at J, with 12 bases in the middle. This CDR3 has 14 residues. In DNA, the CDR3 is TGTGCCAGCACCCCCAGCGGAGACACCGGGGAGCTGTTTTTT. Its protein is CASTPSGDTGELFF.

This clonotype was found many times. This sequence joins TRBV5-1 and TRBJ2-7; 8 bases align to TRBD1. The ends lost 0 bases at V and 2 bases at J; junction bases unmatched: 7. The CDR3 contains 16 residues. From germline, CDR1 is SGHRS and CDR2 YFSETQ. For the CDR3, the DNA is TGCGCCAGCAGCTTGGGCCCGGGACAGGCCCCCTACGAGCAGTACTTC. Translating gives CASSLGPGQAPYEQYF.

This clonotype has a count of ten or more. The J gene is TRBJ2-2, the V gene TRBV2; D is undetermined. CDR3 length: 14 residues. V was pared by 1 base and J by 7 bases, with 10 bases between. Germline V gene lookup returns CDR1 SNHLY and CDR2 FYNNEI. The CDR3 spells CASSEEYQGGELFF. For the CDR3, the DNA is TGTGCCAGCAGTGAAGAGTATCAAGGCGGGGAGCTGTTTTTT.

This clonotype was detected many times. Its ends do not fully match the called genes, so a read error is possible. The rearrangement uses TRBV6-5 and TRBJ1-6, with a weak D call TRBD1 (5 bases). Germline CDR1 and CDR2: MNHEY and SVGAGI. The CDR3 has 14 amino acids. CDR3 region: CANSRDGLNSPLHF. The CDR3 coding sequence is TGTGCCAACAGTCGGGACGGATTAAATTCACCCCTCCACTTT.

The CDR3, as DNA: TGTGCCAGCAGATACACAGGGGAGGGGTATGGCTACACCTTC. Translating gives CASRYTGEGYGYTF. This chain joins TRBV6-6 and TRBJ1-2, with TRBD1 identical over 7 bases. Germline CDR1 is MNHNY and CDR2 is SVGAGI (reference sequence). This CDR3 region has 14 residues. V gave up 6 bases and J gave up 5 bases; unmatched junction bases: 9.

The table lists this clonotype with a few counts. DNA of the CDR3: TGTGCCAGCAGTGAAGACAGTAACTATGGCTACACCTTC. Amino acids: CASSEDSNYGYTF. The gene calls are TRBV6-1 and TRBJ1-2; D is ambiguous. Trimming removed 1 base from V and 1 base from J, with 4 bases in between. The CDR3 consists of 13 residues. CDR1 MNHNS and CDR2 SASEGT come from the germline V gene.

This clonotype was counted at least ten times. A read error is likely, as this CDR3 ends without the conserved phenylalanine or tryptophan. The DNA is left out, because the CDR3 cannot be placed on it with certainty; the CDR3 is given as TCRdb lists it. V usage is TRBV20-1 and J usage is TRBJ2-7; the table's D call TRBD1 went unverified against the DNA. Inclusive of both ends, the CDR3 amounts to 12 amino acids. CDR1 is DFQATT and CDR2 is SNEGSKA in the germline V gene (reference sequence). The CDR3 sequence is CSARVGTEHHQL.

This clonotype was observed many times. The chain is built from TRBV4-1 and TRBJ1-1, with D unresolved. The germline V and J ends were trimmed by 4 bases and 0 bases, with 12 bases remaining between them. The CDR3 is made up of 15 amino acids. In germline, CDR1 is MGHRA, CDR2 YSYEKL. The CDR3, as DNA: TGCGCCAGCAGCCTAGCGGCCAGAATGAACACTGAAGCTTTCTTT. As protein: CASSLAARMNTEAFF.

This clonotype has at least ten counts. CDR3 in DNA: TGTGCCAGCAGCTTAGCATTCGAGGGGAATGAGCAGTTCTTC. Translating gives CASSLAFEGNEQFF. This chain uses TRBV7-6 with TRBJ2-1; perhaps D is TRBD1 or TRBD2 (5 bases each). Trimming shortened V by 0 bases and J by 7 bases, and 10 bases separated the two germline ends. Germline V gene lookup returns CDR1 SGHVS and CDR2 FNYEAQ. The CDR3 contains 14 residues.